The 5 T cell receptor beta chains reported below all come from one sample, sequenced in a study of T cell responses to AZD1222 COVID-19 vaccine. TCRdb's copy holds only in-frame clones and misses some; the assay was immunoSEQ multiplex PCR. The data hold roughly 200,000 clones, with approximately 86% observed a single time. Sequenced here: peripheral blood, sampled on day 0 of AZD1222 vaccination. All receptors derive from an adult in good health.

V is TRBV4-3 and J is TRBJ2-7; 7 bases fit TRBD1. Trimming at V came to 4 bases and at J to 7 bases, leaving 7 bases not matched to a gene. The CDR3 covers 13 residues. Germline-derived CDR1 and CDR2 are LGHNA and YSLEER. CDR3 residues: CASSPRTGLEQYF. The CDR3 nucleotides are TGCGCCAGCAGCCCAAGGACAGGCCTGGAGCAGTACTTC.

The V and J genes are TRBV3-1 (or the pseudogene TRBV3-2) and TRBJ2-5; no firm D call. The germline CDR1 and CDR2 sequences are LGHDT and YNNKEL (reference sequence). Trimming removed 1 base at V and 4 bases at J, with 13 bases between. This CDR3 has 15 residues. This CDR3 reads CASSQAGPAPETQYF. CDR3 coding DNA: TGTGCCAGCAGCCAAGCAGGCCCAGCCCCAGAGACCCAGTACTTC.

This chain links TRBV6-4 with TRBJ2-3; D gene uncertain. CDR3 length: 15 residues. Germline assignment: CDR1 MRHNA and CDR2 SNTAGT. Trimming stripped 3 bases from V and 0 bases from J, with 10 bases between. The CDR3 DNA reads as TGTGCCAGCAGTGAAGGTTCTGTCAGCACAGATACGCAGTATTTT. Translation gives CASSEGSVSTDTQYF.

The chain links TRBV19 to TRBJ1-5, with D possibly matching TRBD1 (5 bases). The CDR3 consists of 16 residues. Germline CDR1 is LNHDA and CDR2 is SQIVND (reference sequence). V lost 7 bases and J lost 0, with 16 bases in between. DNA for the CDR3: TGTGCCAGTACCCCCCCTGTGGGGGATAGCAATCAGCCCCAGCATTTT. The encoded protein is CASTPPVGDSNQPQHF.

The chain couples TRBV7-3 to TRBJ2-2; 8 bases are a match to TRBD1. After removal of 3 bases from V and 1 base from J, the junction contained 4 bases not matched to a gene. Germline V gene sequence: CDR1 SGHTA, CDR2 FQGTGA. The CDR3 spans 16 residues. The CDR3 loop reads CASSLTGAMNTGELFF. The CDR3 DNA reads TGTGCCAGCAGCTTGACAGGGGCCATGAACACCGGGGAGCTGTTTTTT.